A selection of T cell receptor beta chains follows, all from one sample in a study of control samples from healthy donors and cancer patients. Using immunoSEQ multiplex PCR, the repertoire was profiled, and TCRdb retains in-frame clones only, with some absent. This table holds approximately 97,000 clones, 90% to 95% found once. The sample consisted of blood. These receptor sequences come from a woman aged 18-29 years in good health. Both conserved end residues are part of each CDR3. A D gene is named only where the DNA matches it firmly. Where a row states a size, it is once, few, many or the class of an expanded clone; other rows omit it.

j_gene | v_gene | d_gene | abundance | CDR3nt | CDR3aa
TRBJ1-1 | TRBV7-8 | TRBD1 | . | TGTGCCAGCAGCTTGATACAGGGGGCCAAAACTGAAGCTTTCTTT | CASSLIQGAKTEAFF
TRBJ2-5 | TRBV28 | . | . | TGTGCCAGCTCGGCAAGATCTAGCCAAGAGACCCAGTACTTC | CASSARSSQETQYF
TRBJ2-7 | TRBV29-1 | TRBD1 | . | TGCAGCGGCAGACAGGGGTGGTTGACCGAGCAGTACTTC | CSGRQGWLTEQYF
TRBJ1-2 | TRBV9 | . | . | TGTGCCAGCAGCGTGGGGGCAGGGGCCATCTATGGCTACACCTTC | CASSVGAGAIYGYTF
TRBJ2-7 | TRBV4-2 | . | few | TGTGCCAGCAGCCAAGATTCGGAATCCTACGAGCAGTACTTC | CASSQDSESYEQYF
TRBJ1-2 | TRBV29-1 | . | . | TGCAGCGTTGAAAGGCGGGGAGGGTATGGCTACACCTTC | CSVERRGGYGYTF
TRBJ1-1 | TRBV12-3/TRBV12-4 | . | . | TGTGCCAGCAGTTTAGAAAGGCTTTGGGCTTTCTTT | CASSLERLWAFF
TRBJ1-5 | TRBV19 | . | . | TGTGCCAGTAGTATTAGCACAACAAATCAGCCCCAGCATTTT | CASSISTTNQPQHF
TRBJ2-1 | TRBV4-1 | TRBD1 | . | TGCGCCAGCAGCCAAGAGGACAGGTACAATGAGCAGTTCTTC | CASSQEDRYNEQFF
TRBJ2-1 | TRBV7-8 | . | . | TGTGCCAGCTCTGAGAGAGGGCAGTGGTACAATGAGCAGTTCTTC | CASSERGQWYNEQFF
TRBJ1-6 | TRBV7-2 | TRBD1 | . | TGTGCCAGCAGCACAAGACAGGGGGGCGGTTCACCCCTCCACTTT | CASSTRQGGGSPLHF
TRBJ2-3 | TRBV3-1/TRBV3-2 | . | . | TGTGCCAGCAGCCAAGATAGGGGGGTTAGCACAGATACGCAGTATTTT | CASSQDRGVSTDTQYF
TRBJ2-1 | TRBV6-8 | . | . | TGTGCCAGCAGTTACTCCGCGACTAGCAATGAGCAGTTCTTC | CASSYSATSNEQFF
TRBJ2-7 | TRBV11-2 | TRBD2 | . | TGTGCCAGCAGCTTAGACCTGTGGACTAGCGGATACTACGAGCAGTACTTC | CASSLDLWTSGYYEQYF
TRBJ2-3 | TRBV24-1 | TRBD1 | . | TGTGCCACCAGCGTGACAGGGGGCATAGATACGCAGTATTTT | CATSVTGGIDTQYF
TRBJ2-7 | TRBV19 | . | . | TGTGCCAGTAGTACAGGAGTCTACGAGCAGTACTTC | CASSTGVYEQYF
TRBJ1-2 | TRBV28 | TRBD1 | . | TGTGCCAGCACGACACCGGGACAGGGGGCCCTTGGAGGCTACACCTTC | CASTTPGQGALGGYTF
TRBJ1-2 | TRBV19 | TRBD1 | . | TGTGCCAGTAGTAGCGACAGGGATTTAGGGGGCTACACCTTC | CASSSDRDLGGYTF
TRBJ1-2 | TRBV7-8 | . | once | TGTGCCAGCAGCTGGGGTCGGGGCAAAACGACCTATGGCTACACCTTC | CASSWGRGKTTYGYTF
TRBJ1-1 | TRBV13 | . | . | TGTGCCAGCAGCCCAATAGCAGCGAACACTGAAGCTTTCTTT | CASSPIAANTEAFF
TRBJ2-1 | TRBV18 | TRBD1 | . | TGTGCCAGCTCATCTAAACTTTTAGACAGGGGGTTATACAATGAGCAGTTCTTC | CASSSKLLDRGLYNEQFF
TRBJ1-5 | TRBV5-8 | . | . | TGTGCCAGCAGCGACGGAGATGGGCGGAATCAGCCCCAGCATTTT | CASSDGDGRNQPQHF
TRBJ1-5 | TRBV27 | TRBD1 | . | TGTGCCAGCAGTTCGACACGGGACAGGGGAAATAGCAATCAGCCCCAGCATTTT | CASSSTRDRGNSNQPQHF
TRBJ1-6 | TRBV4-2 | . | many | TGTGCCAGCAGCCATGAGGGGGAAGGTGGCCCATCACCCCTCCACTTT | CASSHEGEGGPSPLHF
TRBJ1-5 | TRBV30 | . | . | TGTGCCTGGAGTTTGTCAGTGAACAAGCCCCAGCATTTT | CAWSLSVNKPQHF
TRBJ1-3 | TRBV28 | . | . | TGTGCCAGCAGTTCCTCCAGTTTTGGGGCTGGAAACACCATATATTTT | CASSSSSFGAGNTIYF
TRBJ1-5 | TRBV28 | . | . | TGTGCCAGCAGTTTTCCTGTAAGGTATCAGCCCCAGCATTTT | CASSFPVRYQPQHF
TRBJ2-3 | TRBV29-1 | TRBD2 | . | TGCAGCGTTGTAGCGGGAGAGGCAGATACGCAGTATTTT | CSVVAGEADTQYF
TRBJ2-2 | TRBV11-3 | TRBD1 | . | TGTGCCAGCAGCTTAGGGGGACAGAGGGCCGGGGAGCTGTTTTTT | CASSLGGQRAGELFF
TRBJ2-1 | TRBV7-9 | . | . | TGTGCCAGCAGCCACAAGCGGGTGCGGGACTCCTACAATGAGCAGTTCTTC | CASSHKRVRDSYNEQFF
TRBJ1-2 | TRBV4-3 | TRBD1 | . | TGCGCCAGCAGCCAACAACTAGGACAGGTTTATGGCTACACCTTC | CASSQQLGQVYGYTF
TRBJ2-3 | TRBV6-6 | TRBD2 | . | TGTGCCAGCAGGTTTAGCGGGGGCCCTAGCACAGATACGCAGTATTTT | CASRFSGGPSTDTQYF
TRBJ1-6 | TRBV6-6 | . | . | TGTGCCAGCAGTTACGTTCAGCCTTCACCCCTCCACTTT | CASSYVQPSPLHF
TRBJ2-5 | TRBV7-9 | . | . | TGTGCCAGCAGCAAAACTAGCTTCAGAGAGACCCAGTACTTC | CASSKTSFRETQYF
TRBJ1-2 | TRBV5-1 | TRBD1 | . | TGCGCCAGCAGCTTGGGGGACAGGGGTAGAGGCTACACCTTC | CASSLGDRGRGYTF
TRBJ2-1 | TRBV4-1 | TRBD2 | . | TGCGCCAGCAGCCATGGGGGGGACCCAATGAAGCAGTTCTTC | CASSHGGDPMKQFF
TRBJ2-5 | TRBV5-5 | TRBD2 | . | TGTGCCAGCAGCACCGGACTAGCTGGAGGGCAAGAGACCCAGTACTTC | CASSTGLAGGQETQYF
TRBJ1-2 | TRBV29-1 | . | . | TGCAGCGCCAGAGGGGACGATGGCTACACCTTC | CSARGDDGYTF
TRBJ2-1 | TRBV19 | . | . | TGTGCCAGTAAAGGCGGTGAGCAGTTCTTC | CASKGGEQFF
TRBJ2-1 | TRBV6-5 | . | . | TGTGCCAGCAGTTACTCGTTCCCCAATGAGCAGTTCTTC | CASSYSFPNEQFF
TRBJ2-1 | TRBV24-1 | TRBD1 | . | TGTGCCACCAGTGAACAGGGGGCTTATAATGAGCAGTTCTTC | CATSEQGAYNEQFF
TRBJ1-3 | TRBV5-6 | . | . | TGTGCCAGCAGCTTGTACAGCTCTGGAAACACCATATATTTT | CASSLYSSGNTIYF
TRBJ2-5 | TRBV19 | . | . | TGTGCCAGTAGTATCGGTCAGGCGACTCTCGAGACCCAGTACTTC | CASSIGQATLETQYF
TRBJ2-1 | TRBV11-3 | . | . | TGTGCCAGCAGCTTAATCGAGGGCCCCGATGAGCAGTTCTTC | CASSLIEGPDEQFF
TRBJ1-4 | TRBV10-3 | TRBD1 | . | TGTGCCATCAGTGAGACTGGACAGGCCATTAATGAAAAACTGTTTTTT | CAISETGQAINEKLFF
TRBJ2-1 | TRBV27 | TRBD2 | . | TGTGCCAGCAGTCCGATACTAGCGGGAGTGTCGTTTGGCGCCCATGAGCAGTTCTTC | CASSPILAGVSFGAHEQFF
TRBJ1-2 | TRBV7-9 | . | . | TGTGCCAGCAGCTTAGAAGCAGGGCGGGGCTATGGCTACACCTTC | CASSLEAGRGYGYTF
TRBJ1-4 | TRBV29-1 | TRBD1 | . | TGCAGCGTGGGGACAGGGAAAGAAAAACTGTTTTTT | CSVGTGKEKLFF
TRBJ2-5 | TRBV23-1 | . | . | TGCGCCAGCAGTCAATCGCGACAGCAGACCCAGTACTTC | CASSQSRQQTQYF
TRBJ1-1 | TRBV2 | . | . | TGTGCCAGTAAAACGGGGGGCACTGAAGCTTTCTTT | CASKTGGTEAFF
TRBJ2-5 | TRBV2 | . | . | TGTGCCAGCACACAGGACGCGGAGACCCAGTACTTC | CASTQDAETQYF
TRBJ2-1 | TRBV10-3 | . | . | TGTGCCATCAGTGTGCGGACAGACTCCTACAATGAGCAGTTCTTC | CAISVRTDSYNEQFF
TRBJ2-3 | TRBV12-3/TRBV12-4 | . | . | TGTGCCAGCCCGTCGAGCCCCAGATACGCAGTATTT | CASPSSPRYAVF
TRBJ1-5 | TRBV28 | . | once | TGTGCCAGCAGCCATGGCCAGCCCCAGCATTTT | CASSHGQPQHF
TRBJ1-2 | TRBV24-1 | . | . | TGTGCCACCAGTGATTCTGGCAGGGTCTATGGCTACACCTTC | CATSDSGRVYGYTF
TRBJ1-6 | TRBV24-1 | . | once | TGTGCCACCAGTAAGGGTGCTTATTCACCCCTCCACTTT | CATSKGAYSPLHF
TRBJ2-7 | TRBV11-2 | TRBD1 | . | TGTGCCAGCAGCTTGGGACAGTCCTACGAGCAGTACTTC | CASSLGQSYEQYF
TRBJ1-2 | TRBV24-1 | . | . | TGTGCCACCAGTGATCGGCTGGGCTACACCTTC | CATSDRLGYTF
TRBJ2-7 | TRBV7-6 | TRBD2 | . | TGTGCCAGCAGCGCCGGGACTAGCGGGACCTACGAGCAGTACTTC | CASSAGTSGTYEQYF